This section outlines one T cell receptor beta chain sequence together with its context. This record belongs to a study of cytomegalovirus exposure and HLA in healthy donors. The germline gives CDR1 MNHEY, CDR2 SVGAGI. Trimming pared 5 bases from V and 1 base from J, leaving 14 bases between. The CDR3 is 15 amino acids. PCR was performed using 60 Vbeta and 13 Jbeta primers. The data were produced by immunoSEQ multiplex PCR, yet TCRdb's version contains in-frame clones alone and is incomplete. The data show some 140,000 clones, approximately 73% seen once. Sequencing was done on a sample of PBMCs. This sequence originates from a woman in her thirties or forties in good health and CMV-seronegative. The genes are TRBV6-5 and TRBJ2-5, with a tentative D call TRBD1 (6 bases). CDR3 in amino acids: CASSPTDRSQETQYF. The CDR3 bases are TGTGCCAGCAGTCCCACGGACAGAAGCCAAGAGACCCAGTACTTC.